This T cell receptor (beta chain) emerged from a study of cytomegalovirus exposure and HLA in healthy donors. A multiplex PCR was run with 60 Vbeta primers and 13 Jbeta primers. Using immunoSEQ multiplex PCR, the repertoire was profiled, and TCRdb retains in-frame clones only, with some absent. The sample consists of 90,000 to 140,000 clones, about 80% of them appearing once. Trimming left V 5 bases short and J 6 bases short, with 10 bases between. CDR1 and CDR2 (germline): SGHNT, YENEEA. The CDR3 spans 12 residues. The V gene is TRBV11-3, the J gene TRBJ1-1, with a possible D match to TRBD1 (5 bases). The TCR sequence derives from a middle-aged man in good health and CMV-seropositive. The sample comprised PBMCs. The CDR3 protein is CASSRGSSEAFF. CDR3 in DNA: TGTGCCAGCAGCCGGGGGTCGTCTGAAGCTTTCTTT. Together with reference TRBV11-3 and TRBJ1-1, the CDR3 gives the full variable domain: EAGVVQSPRYKIIEKKQPVAFWCNPISGHNTLYWYLQNLGQGPELLIRYENEEAVDDSQLPKDRFSAERLKGVDSTLKIQPAELGDSAVYLCASSRGSSEAFFGQGTRLTVV.